This is a list of T cell receptor beta chains from one sample in a study of blood T cell repertoires in COVID-19. Profiled with immunoSEQ multiplex PCR; TCRdb holds only in-frame clones, not every one. The data show over 85,000 clones, roughly 87% seen once. The sequencing input was peripheral blood. Receptors were obtained from a man in his sixties or seventies with acute or convalescent COVID-19. Each CDR3 is given with its conserved first and last residue. D genes are given only for firm matches. Only some rows state a clone size, as once, few, many or a class for expanded clones.

cdr3_nt: TGTGCCAGCAGTCACCCACGACAGGGCTTCACTGAAGCTTTCTTT
cdr3_aa: CASSHPRQGFTEAFF
d_call: TRBD1
j_call: TRBJ1-1
v_call: TRBV5-4
clone_size: NA

cdr3_nt: TGTGCGTCCGGGACAGGGGATAGATTTGGAAACACCATATATTTT
cdr3_aa: CASGTGDRFGNTIYF
d_call: TRBD1
j_call: TRBJ1-3
v_call: TRBV6-5
clone_size: few

cdr3_nt: TGTGCCAGCAGCGGAAGGACGGGGAACTCCTACGAGCAGTACTTC
cdr3_aa: CASSGRTGNSYEQYF
d_call: NA
j_call: TRBJ2-7
v_call: TRBV2
clone_size: NA

cdr3_nt: TGTGCCAGTAGTATATTAATTGGAAACACCATATATTTT
cdr3_aa: CASSILIGNTIYF
d_call: NA
j_call: TRBJ1-3
v_call: TRBV19
clone_size: NA

cdr3_nt: TGCAGTGCTAGTCTCGGGAGCCTGCAAGAGACCCAGTACTTC
cdr3_aa: CSASLGSLQETQYF
d_call: NA
j_call: TRBJ2-5
v_call: TRBV20-1
clone_size: NA

cdr3_nt: TGTGCCAGCAGCTTAGCCCGGGGGGTGACAGATACGCAGTATTTT
cdr3_aa: CASSLARGVTDTQYF
d_call: TRBD2
j_call: TRBJ2-3
v_call: TRBV7-2
clone_size: NA

cdr3_nt: TGCGCCAGCAGCTTGGGACAGCTAGAGATTTCACCCCTCCACTTT
cdr3_aa: CASSLGQLEISPLHF
d_call: NA
j_call: TRBJ1-6
v_call: TRBV5-1
clone_size: NA

cdr3_nt: TGTGCCAGTAGTACGACAGACAGGGCGCTCAATCAGCCCCAGCATTTT
cdr3_aa: CASSTTDRALNQPQHF
d_call: TRBD1
j_call: TRBJ1-5
v_call: TRBV19
clone_size: NA

cdr3_nt: TGTGCCAGCAGTTTTCTAGGGACAGCCTTTTCCCAGTACTTC
cdr3_aa: CASSFLGTAFSQYF
d_call: TRBD1
j_call: TRBJ2-5
v_call: TRBV28
clone_size: NA

cdr3_nt: TGCGCCAGCAGGGTCGGAGAAGCGACCGGGGAGCTGTTTTTT
cdr3_aa: CASRVGEATGELFF
d_call: NA
j_call: TRBJ2-2
v_call: TRBV5-1
clone_size: NA

cdr3_nt: TGCGCCAGCAGCTTGGCCGGGTCGAACACTGAAGCTTTCTTT
cdr3_aa: CASSLAGSNTEAFF
d_call: NA
j_call: TRBJ1-1
v_call: TRBV5-1
clone_size: NA

cdr3_nt: TGTGCCAGCAGCATTCAGGTCGCTCAGCCCCAGCATTTT
cdr3_aa: CASSIQVAQPQHF
d_call: NA
j_call: TRBJ1-5
v_call: TRBV12-3/TRBV12-4
clone_size: NA

cdr3_nt: TGTGCCTGGAGTGGAGTCTCCTATAATTCACCCCTCCACTTT
cdr3_aa: CAWSGVSYNSPLHF
d_call: NA
j_call: TRBJ1-6
v_call: TRBV30
clone_size: NA

cdr3_nt: TGTGCCAGCAGCTTGGGGGCATCGGGACAGCTTAATGAAAAACTGTTTTTT
cdr3_aa: CASSLGASGQLNEKLFF
d_call: TRBD1
j_call: TRBJ1-4
v_call: TRBV7-8
clone_size: NA

cdr3_nt: TGTGCCAGCAGCTCGCCCTTAGCGGGGGGGTACAATGAGCAGTTCTTC
cdr3_aa: CASSSPLAGGYNEQFF
d_call: TRBD2
j_call: TRBJ2-1
v_call: TRBV5-6
clone_size: NA

cdr3_nt: TGTGCCAGCAGCCCCAAGGGAGGCTATGGCTACACCTTC
cdr3_aa: CASSPKGGYGYTF
d_call: NA
j_call: TRBJ1-2
v_call: TRBV11-2
clone_size: NA

cdr3_nt: TGTGCCAGCGCAAGTAGAGACATAGGGGCGCGCACTGAAGCTTTCTTT
cdr3_aa: CASASRDIGARTEAFF
d_call: NA
j_call: TRBJ1-1
v_call: TRBV28
clone_size: NA